These T cell receptor beta chains were read from a single sample in a study of blood T cells in healthy people across ages. TCRdb used MiXCR to reprocess the 5' RACE reads, holding one entry per CDR3 protein. The table includes about 900,000 distinct CDR3 sequences, around 49% detected once. The sample comprised blood. These receptor sequences come from a man aged 30-40 years in good health. CDR3s include the opening cysteine and the closing phenylalanine or tryptophan. A D gene is named only where the DNA matches it firmly. Only part of the rows carry a size: once, few, many, or a class if the clone is expanded.

V gene	D gene	clone size	J gene	CDR3 protein	CDR3 DNA
TRBV10-3	TRBD2	-	TRBJ2-3	CAISARGGRGSLGTDTQYF	TGTGCCATCAGTGCTCGCGGGGGGCGCGGATCCCTCGGCACAGATACGCAGTATTTT
TRBV29-1	-	few	TRBJ2-2	CSVEDLGKNTGELFF	TGCAGCGTTGAAGATCTCGGGAAGAACACCGGGGAGCTGTTTTTT
TRBV20-1	-	-	TRBJ2-5	CSARVLPGRDGEETQYF	TGCAGTGCTAGAGTCCTCCCCGGCCGGGACGGGGAAGAGACCCAGTACTTC
TRBV6-5	TRBD1	-	TRBJ1-1	CASSPDRASTEAFF	TGTGCCAGCAGCCCCGACAGGGCCTCCACTGAAGCTTTCTTT
TRBV20-1	TRBD1	-	TRBJ1-2	CGTLLGQKNYGYTF	TGCGGAACCTTGTTGGGACAGAAAAACTATGGCTACACCTTC
TRBV20-1	-	-	TRBJ2-5	CSATPGVDQETQYF	TGCAGTGCCACCCCCGGAGTCGATCAAGAGACCCAGTACTTC
TRBV7-7	-	-	TRBJ2-3	CASSLGNRVTDTQYF	TGTGCTAGCAGCTTAGGGAACAGGGTCACAGATACGCAGTATTTT
TRBV7-6	-	-	TRBJ2-5	CASSLGLQGRRETQYF	TGTGCCAGCAGCTTAGGCCTACAGGGGAGGAGAGAGACCCAGTACTTC
TRBV29-1	-	-	TRBJ2-7	CSVLRGGSYEQYF	TGCAGCGTCCTCAGGGGGGGCTCCTACGAGCAGTACTTC
TRBV10-3	-	-	TRBJ2-7	CAISDEISYEQYF	TGTGCCATCAGTGATGAGATCTCCTACGAGCAGTACTTC
TRBV4-2	TRBD2	few	TRBJ2-1	CASSQDPLSGGYNEQFF	TGTGCCAGCAGCCAAGACCCCCTAAGCGGGGGTTACAATGAGCAGTTCTTC
TRBV30	-	-	TRBJ2-5	CAWRMKGLETQYF	TGTGCCTGGAGGATGAAAGGGTTGGAGACCCAGTACTTC
TRBV5-1	-	few	TRBJ2-3	CASSLFEGGTDTQYF	TGCGCCAGCAGCTTGTTTGAGGGGGGCACAGATACGCAGTATTTT
TRBV29-1	-	-	TRBJ2-3	CSVEIRDTQYF	TGCAGCGTTGAAATACGGGATACGCAGTATTTT
TRBV28	-	-	TRBJ2-7	CASSPPTEYYEQYF	TGTGCCAGCAGCCCCCCGACAGAGTACTACGAGCAGTACTTC
TRBV4-1	TRBD1	-	TRBJ2-2	CASSQAAGDRGNTGELFF	TGCGCCAGCAGCCAAGCAGCGGGGGACAGGGGAAACACCGGGGAGCTGTTTTTT
TRBV5-1	-	-	TRBJ1-5	CASSMGTSSNQPQHF	TGCGCCAGCAGCATGGGGACGTCGAGCAATCAGCCCCAGCATTTT
TRBV10-3	TRBD2	-	TRBJ2-7	CAIAWGEKPGLAGYEQYF	TGTGCCATCGCCTGGGGAGAGAAACCGGGACTAGCGGGCTACGAGCAGTACTTC
TRBV12-3/TRBV12-4	-	-	TRBJ1-5	CASRGGTFPNQPQHF	TGTGCCAGCAGGGGAGGGACCTTTCCTAATCAGCCCCAGCATTTT
TRBV4-2	-	-	TRBJ2-1	CASSQDLPGGGHEQFF	TGTGCCAGCAGCCAAGATCTCCCAGGAGGGGGCCATGAGCAGTTCTTC
TRBV5-1	TRBD2	many	TRBJ2-5	CASSLQLAGVETQYF	TGCGCCAGCAGCTTGCAACTAGCGGGAGTGGAGACCCAGTACTTC
TRBV6-5	-	-	TRBJ1-1	CASSNVRGNTEAFF	TGTGCCAGCAGTAACGTACGGGGGAACACTGAAGCTTTCTTT
TRBV20-1	TRBD2	-	TRBJ2-5	CSARSTSGQETQYF	TGCAGTGCAAGAAGTACTAGCGGCCAAGAGACCCAGTACTTC
TRBV27	-	-	TRBJ2-3	CASSTTGYYTDTQYF	TGTGCCAGCAGTACCACGGGGTATTACACAGATACGCAGTATTTT
TRBV27	-	-	TRBJ1-2	CASSITGHKSYTF	TGTGCCAGCAGTATCACGGGACACAAAAGCTACACCTTC
TRBV11-3	-	many	TRBJ1-1	CASSLVGPNTEAFF	TGTGCCAGCAGCTTAGTTGGACCGAACACTGAAGCTTTCTTT
TRBV5-6	-	once	TRBJ2-7	CASSRPGGGAYEQYF	TGTGCCAGCAGCAGGCCGGGTGGAGGGGCCTACGAGCAGTACTTC
TRBV30	-	-	TRBJ2-1	CAWGLSGHNEQFF	TGTGCCTGGGGGTTGAGCGGACACAATGAGCAGTTCTTC
TRBV5-1	-	many	TRBJ2-3	CASSLEFGATDTQYF	TGCGCCAGCAGCTTGGAATTTGGTGCGACAGATACGCAGTATTTT
TRBV20-1	-	-	TRBJ2-3	CSADGGTDTQYF	TGCAGTGCTGACGGGGGCACAGATACGCAGTATTTT
TRBV5-1	-	few	TRBJ1-1	CASSFPGTEAFF	TGCGCCAGCAGCTTCCCGGGCACTGAAGCTTTCTTT
TRBV6-6	-	-	TRBJ2-7	CASTQGFLGEQYF	TGTGCCAGCACCCAGGGTTTTCTGGGCGAGCAGTACTTC
TRBV5-1	TRBD1	-	TRBJ2-1	CASSIGQDSYNEQFF	TGCGCCAGCAGCATAGGACAGGATTCTTACAATGAGCAGTTCTTC
TRBV29-1	TRBD2	-	TRBJ2-1	CSVPSSGGLGMSSYNEQFF	TGCAGCGTGCCCTCTAGCGGGGGTTTAGGAATGAGCTCCTACAATGAGCAGTTCTTC
TRBV9	-	-	TRBJ2-7	CASSLDVDYEQYF	TGTGCCAGCAGCCTTGACGTGGACTACGAGCAGTACTTC
TRBV20-1	-	-	TRBJ2-3	CSAEDTGSTDTQYF	TGCAGTGCCGAGGACACGGGCTCCACAGATACGCAGTATTTT
TRBV27	TRBD2	few	TRBJ2-1	CASSLSASGLLYNEQFF	TGTGCCAGCAGTTTATCCGCTAGCGGTCTCCTCTACAATGAGCAGTTCTTC
TRBV29-1	-	-	TRBJ2-5	CSVEVQPEETQYF	TGCAGCGTTGAAGTGCAGCCCGAAGAGACCCAGTACTTC
TRBV10-3	TRBD1	-	TRBJ2-7	CAISTNPGQGNYEQYF	TGTGCCATCAGTACCAATCCGGGACAGGGAAACTACGAGCAGTACTTC
TRBV11-2	-	few	TRBJ2-1	CASRPTVGNEQFF	TGTGCCAGCAGACCCACTGTGGGCAATGAGCAGTTCTTC
TRBV29-1	TRBD1	-	TRBJ2-5	CSVLWTGKGETQYF	TGCAGCGTCCTTTGGACAGGGAAGGGAGAGACCCAGTACTTC
TRBV6-5	TRBD2	-	TRBJ2-7	CASKGGLAYEQYF	TGTGCCAGCAAGGGGGGACTAGCCTACGAGCAGTACTTC
TRBV29-1	-	-	TRBJ1-1	CSVELPGRVSEAFF	TGCAGCGTTGAATTACCAGGGCGGGTATCTGAAGCTTTCTTT
TRBV28	-	-	TRBJ2-7	CASSLKPGWPSYEQYF	TGTGCCAGCAGCCTAAAACCGGGCTGGCCCTCCTACGAGCAGTACTTC
TRBV14	-	-	TRBJ2-4	CASSQDSTGAKNIQYF	TGTGCCAGCAGCCAAGACAGTACAGGCGCCAAAAACATTCAGTACTTC
TRBV12-3/TRBV12-4	TRBD2	-	TRBJ2-1	CASSFSGGGADEQFF	TGTGCCAGCAGTTTTTCTGGCGGGGGGGCCGATGAGCAGTTCTTC
TRBV6-1	TRBD2	once	TRBJ2-5	CASSPLLAGGSGETQYF	TGTGCCAGCAGCCCCCTACTAGCGGGGGGATCGGGTGAGACCCAGTACTTC
TRBV7-3	-	few	TRBJ2-7	CASSVFDSYEQYF	TGTGCCAGCAGCGTATTCGACAGCTACGAGCAGTACTTC
TRBV7-2	TRBD1	few	TRBJ1-1	CASSYFQGGNTEAFF	TGTGCCAGCAGCTATTTTCAGGGGGGGAACACTGAAGCTTTCTTT
TRBV5-1	-	few	TRBJ1-6	CASSVGPGFGSPLHF	TGCGCCAGCAGCGTAGGTCCTGGTTTCGGCTCACCCCTCCACTTT
TRBV5-1	TRBD1	-	TRBJ2-1	CASSQRQGPGQFF	TGCGCCAGCAGCCAGCGACAGGGACCTGGGCAGTTCTTC
TRBV4-1	-	-	TRBJ1-4	CASSQEGTVAANEKLFF	TGCGCCAGCAGCCAGGAAGGGACTGTGGCGGCTAATGAAAAACTGTTTTTT
TRBV4-2	-	-	TRBJ1-1	CASSQDLQGTYEAFF	TGTGCCAGCAGCCAAGATCTTCAGGGGACCTACGAAGCTTTCTTT
TRBV9	TRBD2	-	TRBJ2-1	CASSVLGLAGGSYNEQFF	TGTGCCAGCAGCGTTTTGGGACTAGCGGGGGGCTCCTACAATGAGCAGTTCTTC
TRBV12-3/TRBV12-4	-	few	TRBJ1-1	CASSLEGGVTEAFF	TGTGCCAGCAGTTTGGAGGGTGGCGTGACTGAAGCTTTCTTT
TRBV6-5	TRBD1	-	TRBJ1-2	CASGFQGEGFGYTF	TGTGCCAGCGGATTCCAGGGGGAGGGATTTGGCTACACCTTC
TRBV4-1	-	-	TRBJ1-1	CAVGGLNTEAFF	TGCGCCGTAGGGGGATTGAACACTGAAGCTTTCTTT
TRBV7-3	-	-	TRBJ2-7	CASSSAVDSSYEQYF	TGTGCCAGCAGCTCGGCTGTGGACAGTTCCTACGAGCAGTACTTC
TRBV20-1	-	-	TRBJ2-4	CSAGLDIQYF	TGCAGTGCCGGATTAGACATTCAGTACTTC
TRBV27	TRBD2	-	TRBJ2-7	CASSLAGELNEQYF	TGTGCCAGCAGTTTGGCGGGGGAGCTCAACGAGCAGTACTTC